The clone carrying this T cell receptor beta chain appeared a few times. Antigen specificity is unknown. These data originate in a study of identical twins. TCRdb itself ran the 5' RACE reads through MiXCR, one entry per CDR3 protein. The data contain hundreds of thousands of distinct CDR3 sequences, over 5% of them singletons. Overall study findings and caveats: When twins shared out-of-frame alpha sequences, those sequences had excess low generation probability. With beta out-of-frame sequences, excess sharing by twins was weaker.

J lost 3 bases, V lost 2 bases, and 2 bases had no gene match. The germline CDR1 and CDR2 sequences are GTSNPN and SVGIG (reference sequence). The CDR3 consists of 13 residues. Sequencing used naive T cells sorted from blood. The chain has TRBV30 and TRBJ2-7; 9 bases map to TRBD1. The origin of this receptor is a young man in good health. CDR3 region: CAWSPGQGYEQYF. DNA for the CDR3: TGTGCCTGGAGTCCGGGACAGGGCTACGAGCAGTACTTC.